The T cell receptor (beta chain) under discussion was sequenced for a study of cytomegalovirus exposure and HLA in healthy donors. Sequenced by immunoSEQ multiplex PCR; TCRdb stores in-frame clones only, minus some. The sample shows about 130,000 clones, about nine tenths of them seen only once. Source material: PBMCs. This sequence was found in a woman between 25 and 40 years old in good health and CMV-seropositive.

CDR3 in amino acids: CASSLGLAGGTLGETQYF. The CDR3 nucleotides are TGTGCCAGCAGCTTGGGACTAGCGGGAGGCACTTTAGGAGAGACCCAGTACTTC. This chain uses TRBV7-2 with TRBJ2-5; 15 bases are shared with TRBD2. CDR1 and CDR2 from the germline V gene are SGHTA and FQGNSA. The CDR3 loop spans 18 amino acids. V lost 3 bases, J lost 4 bases, and 9 bases stayed unmatched.